This T cell receptor (beta chain) was captured in a study of technical replicates of blood from a few donors. Repertoires were generated with immunoSEQ multiplex PCR, while TCRdb's copy carries only in-frame clones and drops some. This table holds about 75,000 clones, 91% found once. The CDR3 spans 14 residues. Between the trimmed V and J ends, which lost 1 base and 1 base, there was a span of 7 bases. The V gene's germline CDR1 is SEHNR and CDR2 FQNEAQ (reference sequence). The sample taken for sequencing was T cells isolated from PBMCs. This chain uses TRBV7-9 with TRBJ1-1; no definite D call. The receptor was isolated from a human donor in good health. Some clones in this sample may be carry-over from other donors' samples. In nucleotides, the CDR3 is TGTGCCAGCAGCTTAGGAGGGCCGAACACTGAAGCTTTCTTT. As protein: CASSLGGPNTEAFF. Together with reference TRBV7-9 and TRBJ1-1, the CDR3 gives the full variable domain: DTGVSQNPRHKITKRGQNVTFRCDPISEHNRLYWYRQTLGQGPEFLTYFQNEAQLEKSRLLSDRFSAERPKGSFSTLEIQRTEQGDSAMYLCASSLGGPNTEAFFGQGTRLTVV.